Listed below are T cell receptor beta chains from one sample, sequenced in a study of T-cell reconstitution after alpha-beta-depleted transplantation in children. Using its own MiXCR run on the PCR reads, TCRdb lists one record per CDR3 protein. Here the sample spans hundreds of thousands of distinct CDR3 sequences, 10% to 15% being singletons. This sample comprised PBMCs, mostly from graft donor cells, obtained 360 days after TCRalphabeta/CD19-depleted stem cell transplant. The origin of the receptors is a male patient younger than 18 who had a stem cell transplant for acute myeloid leukemia, so the T cells may come from the graft donor. The CDR3 runs from the conserved cysteine through the conserved F or W. The order of the fields is CDR3 protein, CDR3 DNA, clone size, D gene, J gene, V gene. D genes are given only for firm matches. Size values are once, few and many counts, or a class for expanded clones, and some rows have none.

CDR3: CSASEPGHPYEQYF
DNA: TGCAGTGCTAGCGAACCGGGACACCCCTACGAGCAGTACTTC
size: many
D: .
J: TRBJ2-7
V: TRBV20-1

CDR3: CSVDRVRRSNYGYTF
DNA: TGCAGCGTGGATAGGGTCAGGCGATCTAACTATGGCTACACCTTC
size: .
D: .
J: TRBJ1-2
V: TRBV29-1

CDR3: CSVALAESYEQYF
DNA: TGCAGCGTTGCGCTAGCGGAGTCCTACGAGCAGTACTTC
size: many
D: TRBD2
J: TRBJ2-7
V: TRBV29-1

CDR3: CASSQVPSDEQYF
DNA: TGTGCCAGCAGCCAAGTTCCCTCGGATGAGCAGTACTTC
size: few
D: .
J: TRBJ2-7
V: TRBV3-1

CDR3: CASSGGGGRGTDTQYF
DNA: TGTGCCAGCAGCGGCGGAGGGGGTAGGGGCACAGATACGCAGTATTTT
size: many
D: .
J: TRBJ2-3
V: TRBV9

CDR3: CASSQRGRMTTQYF
DNA: TGTGCCAGCAGCCAAAGGGGACGGATGACGACCCAGTACTTC
size: few
D: .
J: TRBJ2-5
V: TRBV3-1

CDR3: CASSDRALNTGELFF
DNA: TGCGCCAGCAGCGACAGGGCTTTGAACACCGGGGAGCTGTTTTTT
size: many
D: TRBD1
J: TRBJ2-2
V: TRBV5-1

CDR3: CATRGVYNEQFF
DNA: TGTGCCACGCGGGGGGTCTACAATGAGCAGTTCTTC
size: few
D: TRBD2
J: TRBJ2-1
V: TRBV24-1

CDR3: CSVSEETQYF
DNA: TGCAGCGTTTCCGAAGAGACCCAGTACTTC
size: .
D: .
J: TRBJ2-5
V: TRBV29-1

CDR3: CASSSYPGATGELFF
DNA: TGTGCCAGCAGCTCGTACCCAGGGGCGACCGGGGAGCTGTTTTTT
size: .
D: .
J: TRBJ2-2
V: TRBV7-8

CDR3: CASNDFYNEQFF
DNA: TGTGCCAGCAACGACTTCTACAATGAGCAGTTCTTC
size: few
D: .
J: TRBJ2-1
V: TRBV27

CDR3: CAWSTALNQPQHF
DNA: TGTGCCTGGAGTACAGCCCTCAATCAGCCCCAGCATTTT
size: .
D: .
J: TRBJ1-5
V: TRBV30

CDR3: CSVAPLGDFGIQYF
DNA: TGCAGCGTTGCCCCATTGGGGGATTTCGGCATTCAGTACTTC
size: .
D: .
J: TRBJ2-4
V: TRBV29-1

CDR3: CSARVSWDTQYF
DNA: TGCAGTGCTAGAGTTTCGTGGGATACGCAGTATTTT
size: many
D: .
J: TRBJ2-3
V: TRBV20-1

CDR3: CAWIMGTGLSGELFF
DNA: TGTGCCTGGATTATGGGGACAGGGCTTTCCGGGGAGCTGTTTTTT
size: once
D: TRBD1
J: TRBJ2-2
V: TRBV30

CDR3: CALKQRTADRVNTEAFF
DNA: TGTGCCCTAAAACAAAGGACCGCAGACAGGGTTAACACTGAAGCTTTCTTT
size: few
D: .
J: TRBJ1-1
V: TRBV21-1

CDR3: CSARGLTSGPYEQYF
DNA: TGCAGTGCTAGAGGACTAACTAGTGGCCCCTACGAGCAGTACTTC
size: .
D: .
J: TRBJ2-7
V: TRBV20-1

CDR3: CASSVRARVENEQFF
DNA: TGTGCCAGCAGCGTAAGGGCCCGGGTCGAGAATGAGCAGTTCTTC
size: few
D: .
J: TRBJ2-1
V: TRBV9

CDR3: CASSQGPRTEAFF
DNA: TGTGCCAGCAGCCAAGGACCCCGGACTGAAGCTTTCTTT
size: few
D: .
J: TRBJ1-1
V: TRBV14

CDR3: CSAARLAGGIYNEQFF
DNA: TGCAGTGCCGCCCGACTAGCGGGAGGGATATACAATGAGCAGTTCTTC
size: .
D: TRBD2
J: TRBJ2-1
V: TRBV20-1

CDR3: CSARDIYTYTQYF
DNA: TGCAGTGCTAGAGATATCTACACCTATACGCAGTATTTT
size: many
D: .
J: TRBJ2-3
V: TRBV20-1

CDR3: CSARRPAETQYF
DNA: TGCAGTGCTAGAAGGCCGGCGGAGACCCAGTACTTC
size: .
D: .
J: TRBJ2-5
V: TRBV20-1

CDR3: CASSFGSGNQPQHF
DNA: TGCGCCAGCAGCTTTGGGTCGGGAAATCAGCCCCAGCATTTT
size: many
D: .
J: TRBJ1-5
V: TRBV5-1

CDR3: CASSSLDRGRNIQYF
DNA: TGTGCCAGCAGCTCCCTGGACAGGGGGAGAAACATTCAGTACTTC
size: .
D: TRBD1
J: TRBJ2-4
V: TRBV5-4

CDR3: CASSPPGVRASYEQYF
DNA: TGTGCCAGCAGTCCCCCGGGAGTTCGAGCCTCCTACGAGCAGTACTTC
size: .
D: .
J: TRBJ2-7
V: TRBV12-3/TRBV12-4

CDR3: CSVELWRSSGANVLTF
DNA: TGCAGCGTTGAATTATGGAGGTCCTCTGGGGCCAACGTCCTGACTTTC
size: few
D: .
J: TRBJ2-6
V: TRBV29-1

CDR3: CASRGLPGTSGGKRYYEQYF
DNA: TGTGCCAGCAGGGGGTTGCCCGGGACTAGCGGGGGGAAGAGGTACTACGAGCAGTACTTC
size: .
D: TRBD2
J: TRBJ2-7
V: TRBV28

CDR3: CASKTRGGELFF
DNA: TGTGCCAGCAAGACTCGGGGCGGGGAGCTGTTTTTT
size: .
D: .
J: TRBJ2-2
V: TRBV6-2/TRBV6-3

CDR3: CASSYSGGYTEAFF
DNA: TGTGCCAGCAGTTACTCCGGAGGGTACACTGAAGCTTTCTTT
size: .
D: .
J: TRBJ1-1
V: TRBV6-2/TRBV6-3

CDR3: CSADTRVIAKNIQYF
DNA: TGCAGTGCCGATACTAGGGTTATAGCCAAAAACATTCAGTACTTC
size: many
D: .
J: TRBJ2-4
V: TRBV20-1

CDR3: CASSQDREQYF
DNA: TGTGCCAGCAGCCAAGATCGTGAGCAGTACTTC
size: many
D: .
J: TRBJ2-7
V: TRBV14

CDR3: CASSLRYQRDEKLFF
DNA: TGTGCCAGCAGCTTAAGGTATCAGAGGGATGAAAAACTGTTTTTT
size: .
D: .
J: TRBJ1-4
V: TRBV7-8

CDR3: CASSYSTPMGGGELFF
DNA: TGTGCCAGCAGTTATTCGACGCCAATGGGGGGCGGGGAGCTGTTTTTT
size: .
D: .
J: TRBJ2-2
V: TRBV6-5

CDR3: CASSQDRLAGGPVDEQFF
DNA: TGTGCCAGCAGCCAAGATCGACTAGCGGGAGGGCCTGTAGATGAGCAGTTCTTC
size: few
D: TRBD2
J: TRBJ2-1
V: TRBV4-2

CDR3: CASSTSGRNTGELFF
DNA: TGTGCCAGCAGCACCTCGGGACGAAACACCGGGGAGCTGTTTTTT
size: few
D: .
J: TRBJ2-2
V: TRBV21-1

CDR3: CASSRQISGSGTDTQYF
DNA: TGTGCCAGCAGCCGGCAGATTAGCGGGAGTGGCACAGATACGCAGTATTTT
size: once
D: TRBD2
J: TRBJ2-3
V: TRBV3-1

CDR3: CSATLPVSGRFYNEQFF
DNA: TGCAGTGCCACGTTACCAGTTAGCGGGAGGTTCTACAATGAGCAGTTCTTC
size: few
D: TRBD2
J: TRBJ2-1
V: TRBV20-1

CDR3: CASSSGAITDTQYF
DNA: TGTGCCAGCAGCTCCGGGGCTATCACAGATACGCAGTATTTT
size: .
D: .
J: TRBJ2-3
V: TRBV7-8

CDR3: CASSQDSLAGLSYEQYF
DNA: TGCGCCAGCAGCCAAGACTCGCTAGCGGGACTGAGCTACGAGCAGTACTTC
size: .
D: TRBD2
J: TRBJ2-7
V: TRBV4-1

CDR3: CASRSPGITYEQYF
DNA: TGTGCCAGCAGAAGCCCGGGCATTACCTACGAGCAGTACTTC
size: .
D: .
J: TRBJ2-7
V: TRBV12-3/TRBV12-4

CDR3: CASSQSWGPTFYEQYF
DNA: TGCGCCAGCAGTCAATCTTGGGGACCGACCTTCTACGAGCAGTACTTC
size: few
D: .
J: TRBJ2-7
V: TRBV23-1

CDR3: CASSQDRTTQYF
DNA: TGTGCCAGCAGCCAAGATCGGACGACCCAGTACTTC
size: few
D: .
J: TRBJ2-5
V: TRBV4-2

CDR3: CASSLWTGSPYEQYF
DNA: TGTGCCAGCAGTCTATGGACAGGGTCCCCCTACGAGCAGTACTTC
size: few
D: TRBD1
J: TRBJ2-7
V: TRBV12-3/TRBV12-4

CDR3: CASAEARVFYEQYF
DNA: TGCGCCAGCGCGGAGGCTAGAGTCTTCTACGAGCAGTACTTC
size: .
D: .
J: TRBJ2-7
V: TRBV5-1

CDR3: CSAILGTSGGAGNEQFF
DNA: TGCAGTGCTATATTAGGGACTAGCGGGGGGGCCGGCAATGAGCAGTTCTTC
size: few
D: TRBD2
J: TRBJ2-1
V: TRBV20-1

CDR3: CASRKEYLRQETQYF
DNA: TGTGCCAGCAGGAAAGAATACCTGAGGCAAGAGACCCAGTACTTC
size: few
D: .
J: TRBJ2-5
V: TRBV21-1

CDR3: CASSYSYSYGYTF
DNA: TGTGCCAGCAGTTACTCTTACAGCTATGGCTACACCTTC
size: few
D: .
J: TRBJ1-2
V: TRBV6-5

CDR3: CATSDPGQYQPQHF
DNA: TGTGCCACCAGTGACCCCGGACAGTATCAGCCCCAGCATTTT
size: .
D: .
J: TRBJ1-5
V: TRBV24-1

CDR3: CASSLVAGLSTDTQYF
DNA: TGTGCCAGCAGCTTAGTAGCGGGACTTAGCACAGATACGCAGTATTTT
size: .
D: TRBD2
J: TRBJ2-3
V: TRBV7-2